Below, 11 T cell receptor beta chains from the same sample are listed, as sequenced in a study of Ad26.COV2.S vaccination and SARS-CoV-2 variants. Stated treatment: 15 to 20 received Ad26.COV2.S at low or high dose, single or two shots; 5 received placebo; per-sample allocation not given. Day 63 following the first vaccine or placebo injection was when the samples were taken. Generated by immunoSEQ multiplex PCR, the TCRdb table keeps only in-frame clones and is missing some. The profile shows about 500,000 clones, 80% to 90% of them singletons. Specimen: peripheral blood, collected in a trial of Ad26.COV2.S vaccine versus placebo. The receptors shown here come from a person aged 18 to 59 who received the Ad26.COV2.S COVID-19 vaccine or a placebo.

The V gene is TRBV28, the J gene TRBJ1-3, with unresolved D. CDR1 MDHEN and CDR2 SYDVKM come from the germline V gene. CDR3 length equals 12 residues. V was clipped by 5 bases and J by 5 bases, with 7 bases between them. CDR3 DNA: TGTGCCAGCAGTCCCACCAGAAACACCATATATTTT. Amino acids: CASSPTRNTIYF.

The chain employs TRBV3-1 (or the pseudogene TRBV3-2) and TRBJ2-5, with D tentatively TRBD2 (6 bases). V was clipped by 3 bases and J by 11 bases, with 13 bases between them. In germline, CDR1 is LGHDT, CDR2 YNNKEL (reference sequence). The CDR3 totals 12 residues. CDR3 sequence: CASSHVSGTQYF. The CDR3 bases are TGTGCCAGCAGCCACGTATCCGGGACTCAGTACTTC.

The rearrangement links TRBV9 to TRBJ1-3; D uncertain. V was pared by 4 bases and J by 0 bases, with 14 bases between. Germline CDR1 SGDLS, CDR2 YYNGEE. The CDR3 consists of 16 residues. CDR3: CASSLQARGSGNTIYF. As DNA, the CDR3 is TGTGCCAGCAGCTTGCAAGCGCGGGGCTCTGGAAACACCATATATTTT.

This clone came up a few times. This chain links TRBV18 with TRBJ2-7; D may be TRBD1 (6 bases). The CDR3 totals 14 residues. CDR1 and CDR2 (germline): KGHSH, LQKENI. V was trimmed by 4 bases and J by 1 base, leaving 11 bases between them. CDR3 in DNA: TGTGCCAGCTCACGCCAGGGGTCGTCCTACGAGCAGTACTTC. This gives the protein CASSRQGSSYEQYF.

The rearrangement links TRBV6-6 to TRBJ1-4; 10 bases fit TRBD1. With 6 bases clipped from V and 8 bases from J, the junction kept 24 bases outside the gene matches. There are 20 residues in the CDR3. The germline gives CDR1 MNHNY, CDR2 SVGAGI (reference sequence). This chain's CDR3 is CASSAHRDRGKLGRGEKLFF. As DNA, the CDR3 is TGTGCCAGCAGCGCCCACCGGGACAGGGGAAAGCTCGGTAGGGGCGAAAAACTGTTTTTT.

This chain uses TRBV3-1 (or the pseudogene TRBV3-2) with TRBJ1-1, with 9 bases lining up with TRBD1. The V and J ends lost 10 bases and 0 bases, in that order; junction bases with no gene match: 3. Germline V gene lookup returns CDR1 LGHDT and CDR2 YNNKEL (reference sequence). There are 13 residues in the CDR3. This CDR3 reads CATRDRVNTEAFF. DNA of the CDR3: TGTGCCACCAGGGACAGGGTGAACACTGAAGCTTTCTTT.

This clone was seen many times. This chain connects TRBV14 to TRBJ2-3; 15 positions match TRBD2. Germline loops: CDR1 SGHDN, CDR2 FVKESK. The V and J ends lost 1 base and 4 bases, in that order; junction bases with no gene match: 0. CDR3 length: 16 amino acids. Written as DNA, the CDR3 is TGTGCCAGCAGCCAAGGGACTAGCGGGGGGGCAGATACGCAGTATTTT. As protein: CASSQGTSGGADTQYF.

Regarding this clone: Other DNA sequences of this sample code for an identical CDR3. In nucleotides, the CDR3 is TGCGCCAGCAGCCTTCTCGGGGAGGAGACCCAGTACTTC. Its translation is CASSLLGEETQYF. The J gene is TRBJ2-5, the V gene TRBV4-1, with D maybe TRBD2 (5 bases). Germline CDR1 MGHRA, CDR2 YSYEKL. Trimming shortened V by 4 bases and J by 5 bases, and 11 bases separated the two germline ends. The CDR3 sequence is 13 residues long.

V is TRBV6-1 and J is TRBJ2-1; a possible D gene is TRBD2 (6 bases). Germline lookup yields CDR1 MNHNS and CDR2 SASEGT. Trimming shortened V by 3 bases and J by 4 bases, and 16 bases separated the two germline ends. The CDR3 runs to 16 residues. The DNA for the CDR3 is TGTGCCAGCAGTGACCTCCCCCGGGCGGGGTACAATGAGCAGTTCTTC. This codes for CASSDLPRAGYNEQFF.

This chain joins TRBV29-1 and TRBJ2-7; 13 bases agree with TRBD2. The CDR3 runs to 15 residues. V lost 6 bases to trimming and J lost 3 bases; unmatched junction nucleotides: 8. The germline gives CDR1 SQVTM, CDR2 ANQGSEA. CDR3 nucleotide sequence: TGCAGCGTGGAGACTAGCGGGAGGTCCCACTACGAGCAGTACTTC. This sequence encodes CSVETSGRSHYEQYF.

The CDR3 loop is CASSGTAKDTQYF. The CDR3 DNA reads as TGTGCCAGCAGCGGGACAGCCAAGGATACGCAGTATTTT. The V call is TRBV9, the J call TRBJ2-3; a possible D gene is TRBD1 (6 bases). Trimming removed 3 bases at V and 6 bases at J, with 11 bases between. Germline assignment: CDR1 SGDLS and CDR2 YYNGEE. The CDR3 is 13 residues long.